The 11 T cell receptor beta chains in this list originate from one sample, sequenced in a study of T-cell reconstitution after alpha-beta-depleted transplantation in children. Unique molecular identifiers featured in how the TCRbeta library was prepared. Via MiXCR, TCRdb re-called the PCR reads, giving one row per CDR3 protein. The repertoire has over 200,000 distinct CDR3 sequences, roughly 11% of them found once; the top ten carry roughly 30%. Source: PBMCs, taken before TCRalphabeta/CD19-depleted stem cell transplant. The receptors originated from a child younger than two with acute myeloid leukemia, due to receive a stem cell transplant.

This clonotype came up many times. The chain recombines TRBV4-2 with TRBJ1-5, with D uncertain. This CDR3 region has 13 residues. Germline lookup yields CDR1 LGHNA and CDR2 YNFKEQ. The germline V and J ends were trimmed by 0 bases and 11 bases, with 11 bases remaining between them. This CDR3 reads CASSQENQQTQHF. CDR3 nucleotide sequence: TGTGCCAGCAGCCAAGAGAACCAGCAGACCCAGCATTTT.

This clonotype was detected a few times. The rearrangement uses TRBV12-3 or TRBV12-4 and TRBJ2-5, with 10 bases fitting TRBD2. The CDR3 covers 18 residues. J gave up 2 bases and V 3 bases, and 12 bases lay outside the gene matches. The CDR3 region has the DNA TGTGCCAGCAGTTTGCTTGACCCGGGACTAGCGTTTCAAGAGACCCAGTACTTC. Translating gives CASSLLDPGLAFQETQYF.

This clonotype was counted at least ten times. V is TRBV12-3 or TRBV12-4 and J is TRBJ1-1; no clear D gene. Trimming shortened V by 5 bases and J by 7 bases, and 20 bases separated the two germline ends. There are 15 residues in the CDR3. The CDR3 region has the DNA TGTGCCAGCAGTCCACTCGACTCAATTAGCAATGAAGCTTTCTTT. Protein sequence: CASSPLDSISNEAFF.

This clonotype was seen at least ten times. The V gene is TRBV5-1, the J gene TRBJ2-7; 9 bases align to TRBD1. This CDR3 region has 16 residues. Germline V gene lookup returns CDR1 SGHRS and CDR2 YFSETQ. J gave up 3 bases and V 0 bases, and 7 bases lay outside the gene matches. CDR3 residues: CASSLGTGVVSYEQYF. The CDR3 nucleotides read TGCGCCAGCAGCTTGGGGACAGGGGTCGTAAGCTACGAGCAGTACTTC.

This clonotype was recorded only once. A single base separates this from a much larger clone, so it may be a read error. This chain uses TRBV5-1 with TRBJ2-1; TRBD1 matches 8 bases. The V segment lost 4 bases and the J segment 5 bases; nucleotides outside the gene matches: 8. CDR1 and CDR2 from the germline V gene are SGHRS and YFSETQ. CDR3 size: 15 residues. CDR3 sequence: CASSTDRGQNNEQFF. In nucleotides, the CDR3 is TGCGCCAGCAGCACCGACAGGGGCCAGAACAATGAGCAGTTCTTC.

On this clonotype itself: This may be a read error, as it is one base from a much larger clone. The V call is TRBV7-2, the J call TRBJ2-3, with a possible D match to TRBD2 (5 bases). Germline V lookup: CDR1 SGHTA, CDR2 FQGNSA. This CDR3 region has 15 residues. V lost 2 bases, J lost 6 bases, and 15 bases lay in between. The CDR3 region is CASSLTTGGLDTQYF. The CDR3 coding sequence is TGTGCCAGCAGCTTAACGACCGGCGGGTTGGATACGCAGTATTTT.

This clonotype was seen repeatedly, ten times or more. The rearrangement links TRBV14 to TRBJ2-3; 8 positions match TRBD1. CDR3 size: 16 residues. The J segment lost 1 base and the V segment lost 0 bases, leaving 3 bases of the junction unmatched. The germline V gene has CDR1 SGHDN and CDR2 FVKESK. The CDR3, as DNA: TGTGCCAGCAGCCAAGAGAAACAGGGGGGCACAGATACGCAGTATTTT. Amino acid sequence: CASSQEKQGGTDTQYF.

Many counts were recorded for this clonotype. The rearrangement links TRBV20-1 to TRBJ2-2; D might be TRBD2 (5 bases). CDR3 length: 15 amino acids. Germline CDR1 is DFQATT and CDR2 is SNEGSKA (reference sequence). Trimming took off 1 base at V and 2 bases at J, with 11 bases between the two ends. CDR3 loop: CSARARGSNTGELFF. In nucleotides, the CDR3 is TGCAGTGCTAGAGCACGTGGGAGCAACACCGGGGAGCTGTTTTTT.

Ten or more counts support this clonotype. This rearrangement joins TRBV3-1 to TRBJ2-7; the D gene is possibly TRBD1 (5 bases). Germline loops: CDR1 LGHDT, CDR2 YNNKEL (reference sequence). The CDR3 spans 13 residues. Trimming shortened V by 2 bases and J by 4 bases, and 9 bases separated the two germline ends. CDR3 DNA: TGTGCCAGCAGCCAAAGGGGTCGGTACGAGCAGTACTTC. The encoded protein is CASSQRGRYEQYF.

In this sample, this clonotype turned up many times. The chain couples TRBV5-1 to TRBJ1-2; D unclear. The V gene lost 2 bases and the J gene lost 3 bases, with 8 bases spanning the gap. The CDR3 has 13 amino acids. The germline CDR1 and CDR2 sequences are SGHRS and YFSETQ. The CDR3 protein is CASSFGRDYGYTF. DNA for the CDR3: TGCGCCAGCAGCTTTGGGAGGGACTATGGCTACACCTTC.

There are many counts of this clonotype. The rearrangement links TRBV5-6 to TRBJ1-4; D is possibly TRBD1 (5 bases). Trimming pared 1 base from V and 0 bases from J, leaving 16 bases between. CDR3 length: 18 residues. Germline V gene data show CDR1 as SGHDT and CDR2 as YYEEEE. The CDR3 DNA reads TGTGCCAGCAGCTTGCACCCGGGACTCGGTGCAACTAATGAAAAACTGTTTTTT. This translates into CASSLHPGLGATNEKLFF.